Shown below are 11 T cell receptor beta chains from a single sample sequenced in a study of cytomegalovirus exposure and HLA in healthy donors (dated by TCRdb to the late 2010s). The library was made by the immunoSEQ multiplex PCR assay. For the multiplex PCR, a mixture combining 60 forward primers for TCR Vbeta segments and 13 reverse primers for TCR Jbeta segments was used. TCRdb provides this immuneACCESS table in a form limited to in-frame rearrangements. Some clones are lacking; in checked studies, under half of them reflect an unresolved V gene, and why the rest are absent is not known. The sample profile shows some 110,000 clones; 10% to 15% of them were found once. Roughly 15% of the sample is in the top ten clones. What was sequenced was PBMCs. These receptors all stem from a man aged 35 to 55 in good health and CMV-seropositive.

This sequence joins TRBV6-1 and TRBJ2-7; unclear D gene. The germline V gene encodes CDR1 MNHNS and CDR2 SASEGT. This CDR3 has 11 amino acids. Trimming removed 6 bases from V and 13 bases from J, with 16 bases in between. Here the CDR3 reads CASSIDLTRYF. For the CDR3, the DNA is TGTGCCAGCAGCATCGACTTAACAAGATACTTC.

CDR3 sequence (DNA): TGTGCCAGTGACAGGGGACGACAGCCCCAGCATTTT. It specifies CASDRGRQPQHF. The chain has TRBV21-1 and TRBJ1-5; the table gives TRBD1 as D, unverified against the DNA. TRBV21-1 is designated a pseudogene. The CDR3 consists of 12 residues.

This clone was detected only a few times. The J gene is TRBJ1-2, the V gene TRBV4-1; 7 nucleotides match TRBD1. Trimming at V came to 2 bases and at J to 2 bases, leaving 8 bases not matched to a gene. CDR3 length: 16 amino acids. Germline V gives CDR1 MGHRA, CDR2 YSYEKL. The CDR3 loop is CASSQPLTGLNYGYTF. The DNA of the CDR3 is TGCGCCAGCAGCCAACCCCTGACAGGGCTAAACTATGGCTACACCTTC.

The sample holds a few counts of this clone. Other DNA sequences in the same sample also yield this CDR3. The chain uses TRBV6-1 and TRBJ2-7, with TRBD2 identical over 8 bases. V lost 6 bases and J lost 2; bases outside the gene matches: 6. This CDR3 has 14 amino acids. Looked up from germline, CDR1 is MNHNS and CDR2 is SASEGT. The CDR3 nucleotides are TGTGCCAGCAGAAGGCGGGAGGTTCCCTACGAGCAGTACTTC. It codes for CASRRREVPYEQYF.

The chain links TRBV5-6 to TRBJ2-7; 9 bases fit TRBD1. The germline CDR1 and CDR2 sequences are SGHDT and YYEEEE. There are 13 residues in the CDR3. V gave up 5 bases and J gave up 3 bases; unmatched junction bases: 3. The CDR3 loop reads CASRGQGLYEQYF. CDR3 sequence (DNA): TGTGCCAGCAGGGGACAGGGACTCTACGAGCAGTACTTC.

The CDR3: CAIRTDRVGETQYF. The CDR3 DNA is TGTGCCATCAGGACGGACAGGGTGGGAGAGACCCAGTACTTC. The genes are TRBV10-3 and TRBJ2-5; TRBD1 matches at 8 bases. Unmatched junction bases numbered 7, after V lost 6 bases and J lost 4 bases. CDR3 length: 14 residues. CDR1 and CDR2 (germline): ENHRY, SYGVKD.

This chain links TRBV5-8 with TRBJ2-7; 8 bases match TRBD2. Germline V lookup: CDR1 SGHTS, CDR2 YDEGEE. The CDR3 extends over 15 amino acids. V lost 0 bases, J lost 5 bases, and 7 bases stayed unmatched. The CDR3 sequence is CASSLGAGDPHEQYF. The CDR3 bases are TGTGCCAGCAGCTTGGGAGCGGGAGACCCCCACGAGCAGTACTTC.

The chain couples TRBV28 to TRBJ2-1; TRBD1 aligns across 7 bases. The CDR3 consists of 15 residues. Trimming took 5 bases from V and 2 from J; bases not matched to a gene: 6. CDR1 MDHEN and CDR2 SYDVKM come from the germline V gene. In nucleotides, the CDR3 is TGTGCCAGCAGTCATGACAGGGACGCCTACAATGAGCAGTTCTTC. It yields the protein CASSHDRDAYNEQFF. Full variable domain (rest looked up from reference TRBV28 and TRBJ2-1): DVKVTQSSRYLVKRTGEKVFLECVQDMDHENMFWYRQDPGLGLRLIYFSYDVKMKEKGDIPEGYSVSREKKERFSLILESASTNQTSMYLCASSHDRDAYNEQFFGPGTRLTVL.

J is TRBJ2-5 and V is TRBV6-1; D is unresolved. Germline values: CDR1 MNHNS, CDR2 SASEGT. The CDR3 runs 15 residues. Trimming stripped 9 bases from V and 2 bases from J, with 19 bases between. The CDR3 reads CASNPWAGQQETQYF. The CDR3 DNA sequence: TGTGCCAGTAACCCTTGGGCCGGCCAGCAAGAGACCCAGTACTTC.

This clone has a handful of counts. The CDR3 DNA follows: TGCGCCAGCAGTGAGCCAAGACAGGGGGCGATTCTCCTGCACACCATATATTTT. This codes for CASSEPRQGAILLHTIYF. The gene calls are TRBV10-1 and TRBJ1-3; TRBD1 matches 10 bases. Germline-derived CDR1 and CDR2 are WNHNN and SYGVQD (reference sequence). The CDR3 spans 18 residues. With 2 bases clipped from V and 8 bases from J, the junction kept 15 bases outside the gene matches.

This chain links TRBV2 with TRBJ2-1, with 15 bases lining up with TRBD2. Trimming at V came to 11 bases and at J to 10 bases, leaving 6 bases not matched to a gene. Germline V lookup: CDR1 SNHLY, CDR2 FYNNEI. The CDR3 spans 13 residues. CDR3 in DNA: TGTGCCCACTGGACTAGCGGGAGGGGGGAGCAGTTCTTC. This encodes CAHWTSGRGEQFF.